The rows below give T cell receptor beta chains drawn from one sample of a study of blood T cell repertoires in COVID-19. Data came from immunoSEQ multiplex PCR; TCRdb stores just in-frame clones and leaves some out. The table includes about 180,000 clones, about four fifths detected once. The sequencing sample was made of peripheral blood. Receptors were obtained from a woman in her 70s with COVID-19, enrolled during active disease. CDR3s include the opening cysteine and the closing phenylalanine or tryptophan. The D gene is left open where the match is weak. Some rows mark clone size as missing; the rest say once, few, many or name a class of expanded clone.

J gene: TRBJ2-7
V gene: TRBV20-1
CDR3 length: 11
D gene: NA
clone size: NA
CDR3 DNA: TGCAGTGCTAGAGTTAAGGGGGAGCAGTACTTC
CDR3 protein: CSARVKGEQYF

J gene: TRBJ1-3
V gene: TRBV28
CDR3 length: 14
D gene: NA
clone size: NA
CDR3 DNA: TGTGCCAGCAGGGGGGGGTTGACTGGAAACACCATATATTTT
CDR3 protein: CASRGGLTGNTIYF

J gene: TRBJ1-2
V gene: TRBV3-1/TRBV3-2
CDR3 length: 12
D gene: NA
clone size: few
CDR3 DNA: TGTGCCAGCAGCGCAGGGCGCTATGGCTACACCTTC
CDR3 protein: CASSAGRYGYTF

J gene: TRBJ2-1
V gene: TRBV2
CDR3 length: 12
D gene: TRBD1
clone size: NA
CDR3 DNA: TGTGCCAGCAGGGCAGGGGGTTGGGAGCAGTTCTTC
CDR3 protein: CASRAGGWEQFF

J gene: TRBJ2-1
V gene: TRBV28
CDR3 length: 16
D gene: NA
clone size: NA
CDR3 DNA: TGTGCCAGCAGTTTATCGCCAGGGGATGTGGGCAATGAGCAGTTCTTC
CDR3 protein: CASSLSPGDVGNEQFF

J gene: TRBJ2-7
V gene: TRBV19
CDR3 length: 16
D gene: NA
clone size: NA
CDR3 DNA: TGTGCCAGTAGTATAGGAGACGGCCGCCCTCGGGACGAGCAGTACTTC
CDR3 protein: CASSIGDGRPRDEQYF

J gene: TRBJ2-7
V gene: TRBV27
CDR3 length: 12
D gene: NA
clone size: NA
CDR3 DNA: TGTGCCAGCTCAGACAGCCCCTACGAGCAGTACTTC
CDR3 protein: CASSDSPYEQYF

J gene: TRBJ1-2
V gene: TRBV9
CDR3 length: 15
D gene: NA
clone size: NA
CDR3 DNA: TGTGCCAGCAGCGGTGCGGGGAAACGGAGGTCAGGCTACACCTTC
CDR3 protein: CASSGAGKRRSGYTF

J gene: TRBJ2-6
V gene: TRBV9
CDR3 length: 20
D gene: TRBD2
clone size: NA
CDR3 DNA: TGTGCCAGCAGCGGTCCTTCTTCGCTAGCGGGAAGATCTGGGGCCAACGTCCTGACTTTC
CDR3 protein: CASSGPSSLAGRSGANVLTF

J gene: TRBJ2-2
V gene: TRBV28
CDR3 length: 16
D gene: TRBD2
clone size: NA
CDR3 DNA: TGTGCCAGCATGCTAGCGGGACGGCCGAACACCGGGGAGCTGTTTTTT
CDR3 protein: CASMLAGRPNTGELFF